This T cell receptor (beta chain) originates from a study of shared clonotypes between healthy human individuals (dated by TCRdb to 2020 to 2021). Background on the whole study: Three men and two women, aged 18 to 49 years, made up the cohort. For each donor, CD4 naive and CD4 memory were each given three plates, CD8 naive was given two plates, and CD8 memory was given one plate. The study deeply sequenced blood TCR repertoires of five healthy adults to estimate repertoire size and the extent of clonotype sharing between individuals. To increase sequencing depth and limit assay-specific biases, different laboratories used diverse techniques to prepare libraries and sequence TCR repertoires. Each donor's leukapheresis produced roughly between about 0.9 and 9.5 billion PBMCs.

Using the deep immunoSEQ assay, TCR CDR3 regions were amplified from genomic DNA by multiplex PCR. Extracted genomic DNA from each cell subset was spread evenly across all wells of several immunoSEQ 96-well plates, with each plate serving as a replicate. For sorted subsets, each replicate PCR was loaded with 200 ng genomic DNA, equivalent to about 30,000 T cell genomes. Purified libraries were measured with a Qubit 3.0 fluorometer, size-checked on a Bioanalyzer 2100, and measured again with the KAPA Library Quantification kit. A separate single-read 150-cycle Illumina NextSeq 550 flow cell was used to sequence each immunoSEQ 96-well plate. As for the original processing: The immunoSEQ output contained only junctional sequences without quality scores, so filtering could not match that applied to full-length reads. To assign V/J genes and CDR3, sequences were annotated against IMGT germline references using PyIR, a Python wrapper for IgBLAST v1.9. Any read was removed if the V/J assignment was weak (E-value above 1e-6), the CDR3 was missing, or the read contained stop codons, out-of-frame junctions, or ambiguous translated residues. V3J clonotypes were defined as sequences sharing the same inferred V gene, J gene, and CDR3 amino acid sequence. To compute the percentage overlap between repertoires, the number of shared unique clonotypes was divided by the size of the smaller repertoire. Repertoire richness was assessed with RTK rarefaction, the Chao1 estimator, and Recon v2.1 estimates of unobserved clonotypes. OLGA was used to compute generation probabilities for all TCRbeta clonotypes that the gDNA method yielded from a handful of donors. The immuneACCESS repertoire file appears here via TCRdb, limited to in-frame rearrangements. These files lack a portion of the clones; in checked studies, under half of the deficit traces to unresolved V genes, and the cause of the others is not known. V and J calls and clone size are copied from that table; D and trimming were computed from the DNA. This sample has approximately 2,000,000 clones in its table, and just under 95% of those were observed once. Together, the top ten hold 0.37% of the sample.

Overall results and qualifications from the work: Based on pairwise subsampling, the degree of clonotype sharing among donors was expected to be affected by sequencing depth. The genetic and exposure-history diversity represented was limited by the small number of donors. Incomplete sequencing was indicated by rarefaction of sorted-subset datasets, despite the large sequencing depth. Naive subsets generally had larger estimated clonotype richness than memory subsets did. Compared with non-shared clonotypes, clonotypes shared by all four sorted-subset donors had higher generation probabilities. Sharing across four donors was observed for approximately 5% of naive CD4, under 4% of naive CD8, over 2% of memory CD4, and roughly 0.4% of memory CD8 clonotypes. Sampling was limited to blood, and TCR repertoires in tissue likely differ from TCR repertoires in blood.

On this clone itself: Its antigen is unknown. No base quality information exists; no much larger clone differs at one position.

The donors were healthy, HIV-negative adults who had no recently reported acute infections or vaccinations. All donors were Caucasian adults living in Nashville, Tennessee, USA. CD4+ T cells were enriched by magnetic negative selection; naive cells were then positively selected on CD45RA, and the negative fraction formed the memory subset. After blood collection by leukapheresis, PBMCs were isolated using Ficoll-Histopaque density gradient centrifugation and then cryopreserved in the vapor phase of liquid nitrogen. Analytical flow cytometry was used to check the purity and quantity of every magnetically sorted T cell population. Genomic DNA was isolated from every sorted fraction and measured by UV absorbance on a Nanodrop 2000c. This TCR was sampled from a man aged 18-30 years in good health. Some clones in this sample may be carry-over from other donors' samples. Sequencing was carried out using naive CD4+ T cells from PBMCs. This sample's cell subset or site label indicates: CD45RA+ positively selected.

The CDR3 region reads CASSLDQGYNSPLHF. The DNA sequence is given as TGTGCCAGCAGCTTAGATCAGGGGTATAATTCACCCCTCCACTTT. The chain joins TRBV7-6 to TRBJ1-6; the D segment could be TRBD1, given 6 matching bases. The CDR3 goes from the cysteine to the phenylalanine over 15 residues. The sequence is cut down to CDR3 DNA, 45 bases in frame from base 1. Trimming at the junction amounts to 1 base on V and 4 bases on J, and the germline ends lie 8 bases apart. From a lookup of the germline V gene, CDR1 and CDR2 are SGHVS and FNYEAQ.